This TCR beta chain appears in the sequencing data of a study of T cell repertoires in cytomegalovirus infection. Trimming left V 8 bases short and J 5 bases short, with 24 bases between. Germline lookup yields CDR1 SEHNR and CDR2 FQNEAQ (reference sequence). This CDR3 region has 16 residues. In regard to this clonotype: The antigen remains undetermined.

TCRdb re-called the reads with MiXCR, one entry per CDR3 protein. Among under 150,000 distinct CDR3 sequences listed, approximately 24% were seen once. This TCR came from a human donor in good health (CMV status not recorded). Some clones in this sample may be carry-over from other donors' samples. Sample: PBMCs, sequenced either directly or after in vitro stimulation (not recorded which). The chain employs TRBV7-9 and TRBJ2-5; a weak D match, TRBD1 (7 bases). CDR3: CASGAGQQLPGETQYF. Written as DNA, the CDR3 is TGTGCCAGCGGGGCGGGACAGCAGCTTCCTGGGGAGACCCAGTACTTC.